The 25 T cell receptor beta chains reported below all come from one sample, sequenced in a study of blood T cell repertoires in COVID-19. Measured with immunoSEQ multiplex PCR; TCRdb has only the in-frame clones, and not every one. The data contain over 200,000 clones, 86% of them seen just once; the ten biggest clones take up 2.5% to 3.5%. Sequenced: peripheral blood. The receptors come from a woman aged 25 to 45 who had recovered from COVID-19.

V usage is TRBV4-2 and J usage is TRBJ2-3; tentative D call: TRBD2 (5 bases). Trimming took 3 bases from V and 4 from J, leaving 17 bases between them. Germline V gene sequence: CDR1 LGHNA, CDR2 YNFKEQ. The CDR3 has 16 residues. DNA of the CDR3: TGTGCCAGCAGCCAGGTACCCTCCGGAGGTGCAGATACGCAGTATTTT. Translated, it gives CASSQVPSGGADTQYF.

The chain couples TRBV12-3 or TRBV12-4 to TRBJ1-2; D is ambiguous. This CDR3 comprises 12 residues. Deletions cut 6 bases from V and 8 bases from J, with 13 bases between. The CDR3 bases are TGTGCCAGCAGCCCCACCCCGGGAGGCTACACCTTC. Translating it yields CASSPTPGGYTF.

V and J are TRBV6-2 or TRBV6-3 and TRBJ1-2; D is undetermined. The CDR3 spans 15 residues. CDR1 is MNHEY, CDR2 SVGEGT, per germline. V was pared by 2 bases and J by 5 bases, with 15 bases between. CDR3 protein: CASSYPGGMVYGYTF. CDR3 nucleotide sequence: TGTGCCAGCAGTTACCCAGGAGGGATGGTATATGGCTACACCTTC.

The chain links TRBV9 to TRBJ1-6, with 10 bases lining up with TRBD1. Trimming cost V 2 bases and J 9 bases; bases outside gene matches: 5. CDR1 SGDLS and CDR2 YYNGEE come from the germline V gene. This CDR3 is 15 amino acids long. This chain's CDR3 is CASSVTGTGVSPLHF. CDR3 sequence (DNA): TGTGCCAGCAGCGTTACCGGGACAGGGGTTTCACCCCTCCACTTT.

The chain employs TRBV11-2 and TRBJ2-7; TRBD1 matches 7 bases. The junction had 11 bases not matched to a gene; V was cut back by 6 bases and J by 6 bases. Germline loops: CDR1 SGHAT, CDR2 FQNNGV. The CDR3 has 14 residues. This CDR3 reads CASSSAGGFSEQYF. In nucleotides, the CDR3 is TGTGCCAGCAGTTCGGCAGGGGGTTTTTCCGAGCAGTACTTC.

V and J are TRBV19 and TRBJ1-2; D is unresolved. This CDR3 has 12 residues. V was trimmed by 5 bases and J by 1 base, leaving 5 bases between them. Germline V lookup: CDR1 LNHDA, CDR2 SQIVND (reference sequence). The CDR3 spells CASSRDNYGYTF. CDR3 sequence (DNA): TGTGCCAGTAGTCGAGATAACTATGGCTACACCTTC.

This chain joins TRBV19 and TRBJ1-1; TRBD1 aligns across 9 bases. The germline gives CDR1 LNHDA, CDR2 SQIVND (reference sequence). The CDR3 covers 16 residues. The ends lost 5 bases at V and 7 bases at J; junction bases unmatched: 14. CDR3 bases: TGTGCCAGTAGTGACACCGGGACAGGGACATGGCTTGAAGCTTTCTTT. Translated: CASSDTGTGTWLEAFF.

The V and J genes are TRBV7-3 and TRBJ2-1; tentative D call: TRBD2 (5 bases). CDR3 length: 11 residues. CDR1 is SGHTA, CDR2 FQGTGA, per germline. V was shortened by 3 bases and J by 9 bases, with 6 bases between the two germline ends. CDR3 region: CASSFGGEQFF. Here the CDR3 DNA reads TGTGCCAGCAGCTTTGGAGGTGAGCAGTTCTTC.

The V gene is TRBV6-8, the J gene TRBJ1-1; no clear D. Germline CDR1 and CDR2: MNHGY and SAAAGT. The CDR3 extends over 14 amino acids. V was pared by 4 bases and J by 0 bases, with 9 bases between. This chain's CDR3 is CASSFAGMNTEAFF. Written as DNA, the CDR3 is TGTGCCAGCAGTTTTGCGGGGATGAACACTGAAGCTTTCTTT.

The rearrangement uses TRBV10-3 and TRBJ1-1; D remains ambiguous. The CDR3 sequence is 14 residues long. Germline assignment: CDR1 ENHRY and CDR2 SYGVKD. V dropped 3 bases and J dropped 1 base, with 9 bases sitting between them. The CDR3: CAISDLAGNTEAFF. The CDR3 DNA follows: TGTGCCATCAGTGATTTGGCGGGGAACACTGAAGCTTTCTTT.

This clone has more than one count but fewer than ten. V usage is TRBV6-6 and J usage is TRBJ1-5, with 9 bases aligning to TRBD1. This CDR3 spans 14 amino acids. The germline V gene has CDR1 MNHNY and CDR2 SVGAGI (reference sequence). The junction had 3 bases not matched to a gene; V was cut back by 7 bases and J by 2 bases. This chain's CDR3 is CASNDRGGNQPQHF. As DNA, the CDR3 is TGTGCCAGCAATGACAGGGGGGGCAATCAGCCCCAGCATTTT.

The genes are TRBV2 and TRBJ1-5, with TRBD1 matching 8 bases. CDR1 is SNHLY, CDR2 FYNNEI, per germline. CDR3 length: 19 residues. The ends lost 0 bases at V and 0 bases at J; junction bases unmatched: 10. CDR3 amino acids: CASSEAPGTGFYSNQPQHF. The CDR3 DNA follows: TGTGCCAGCAGTGAAGCTCCTGGGACAGGATTCTATAGCAATCAGCCCCAGCATTTT.

In nucleotides, the CDR3 is TGTGCCAGCAGACGGGACAGAGCATATAATTCACCCCTCCACTTT. Its protein is CASRRDRAYNSPLHF. The rearrangement links TRBV6-5 to TRBJ1-6; the match to TRBD1 covers 7 bases. This CDR3 has 15 amino acids. The germline CDR1 and CDR2 sequences are MNHEY and SVGAGI. The trim removed 6 bases at V and 4 bases at J, leaving 6 bases unmatched.

The chain uses TRBV5-1 and TRBJ2-1, with 8 bases fitting TRBD2. V gave up 1 base and J gave up 5 bases; unmatched junction bases: 5. CDR1 is SGHRS, CDR2 YFSETQ, per germline. CDR3 length: 15 amino acids. The CDR3 DNA sequence: TGCGCCAGCAGCTTGACGGCGGGGGGCAACAATGAGCAGTTCTTC. It specifies CASSLTAGGNNEQFF. The whole variable domain, filled in from reference TRBV5-1 and TRBJ2-1, reads KAGVTQTPRYLIKTRGQQVTLSCSPISGHRSVSWYQQTPGQGLQFLFEYFSETQRNKGNFPGRFSGRQFSNSRSEMNVSTLELGDSALYLCASSLTAGGNNEQFFGPGTRLTVL.

The rearrangement uses TRBV3-1 (or the pseudogene TRBV3-2) and TRBJ1-2; 11 nucleotides match TRBD1. The CDR3 totals 16 residues. The germline V gene encodes CDR1 LGHDT and CDR2 YNNKEL (reference sequence). V dropped 1 base and J dropped 5; count of bases not matched to a gene: 6. CDR3: CASSQVRDRGIYGYTF. CDR3 DNA: TGTGCCAGCAGCCAAGTCCGGGACAGGGGGATTTATGGCTACACCTTC.

This clone occurred a few times. The chain has TRBV11-3 and TRBJ1-1, with 7 bases fitting TRBD1. The CDR3 length is 13 residues. V dropped 0 bases and J dropped 8; count of bases not matched to a gene: 3. Germline-derived CDR1 and CDR2 are SGHNT and YENEEA. The CDR3 DNA is TGTGCCAGCAGCTTAGATGACAGGGCCGAAGCTTTCTTT. Protein product: CASSLDDRAEAFF.

This clone was seen at least ten times. CDR3 coding DNA: TGTGCCAGCTCACCTTTGACAGGGGGCTATGGCTACACCTTC. Translating gives CASSPLTGGYGYTF. The chain carries TRBV18 and TRBJ1-2; 9 nucleotides align to TRBD1. V lost 3 bases, J lost 4 bases, and 3 bases stayed unmatched. The germline gives CDR1 KGHSH, CDR2 LQKENI. The CDR3 has 14 residues.

The rearrangement joins TRBV19 to TRBJ2-3, with 9 bases that match TRBD1. V trimming: 10 bases; J trimming: 8 bases; junction bases outside the gene matches: 10. The CDR3 runs to 13 residues. Germline V gene data show CDR1 as LNHDA and CDR2 as SQIVND (reference sequence). CDR3 region: CATQTGGQATQYF. The CDR3 nucleotides read TGTGCCACCCAGACAGGGGGACAGGCTACGCAGTATTTT.

CDR3 in amino acids: CASSLGLAGGDNEQFF. DNA for the CDR3: TGTGCCAGCAGCTTGGGACTAGCGGGGGGGGACAATGAGCAGTTCTTC. V gene TRBV11-2 combines with J gene TRBJ2-1; 16 bases match TRBD2. Germline values: CDR1 SGHAT, CDR2 FQNNGV. V was pared by 3 bases and J by 5 bases, with 1 base of the junction left unmatched. The CDR3 sequence is 16 residues long.

The chain uses TRBV6-2 or TRBV6-3 and TRBJ2-1, with 7 positions matching TRBD1. Trimming took 2 bases from V and 5 from J; bases not matched to a gene: 9. Germline V gives CDR1 MNHEY, CDR2 SVGEGT. CDR3 size: 16 residues. Written as DNA, the CDR3 is TGTGCCAGCAGTTACCGGTGGAGACAGGGAGACAATGAGCAGTTCTTC. It is translated as CASSYRWRQGDNEQFF.

The rearrangement links TRBV27 to TRBJ2-5; D possibly corresponds to TRBD2 (6 bases). V gave up 2 bases and J gave up 2 bases, with 12 bases separating them. The germline V gene encodes CDR1 MNHEY and CDR2 SMNVEV (reference sequence). The CDR3 is made up of 15 amino acids. The CDR3 region is CASSLKGRSQETQYF. Written as DNA, the CDR3 is TGTGCCAGCAGTTTAAAGGGGAGGTCTCAAGAGACCCAGTACTTC.

The chain uses TRBV6-5 and TRBJ1-2; D possibly corresponds to TRBD1 (5 bases). The germline CDR1 and CDR2 sequences are MNHEY and SVGAGI. V lost 11 bases to trimming and J lost 4 bases, with 20 bases between them. The CDR3 sequence is 14 residues long. The CDR3 spells CAHGRQDTSYGYTF. The CDR3 DNA reads TGTGCCCACGGACGGCAGGACACTTCCTATGGCTACACCTTC.

V gene TRBV5-4 combines with J gene TRBJ1-2, with D possibly being TRBD1 (6 bases). Trimming pared 0 bases from V and 4 bases from J, leaving 16 bases between. The CDR3 length is 16 residues. Germline V CDR1 and CDR2: SGHNT, YYREEE (reference sequence). In DNA form, the CDR3 reads TGTGCCAGCAGCTTGGGGGGGGGCTCGAGGAGCTATGGCTACACCTTC. Encoded protein: CASSLGGGSRSYGYTF.

The V and J genes are TRBV7-6 and TRBJ2-1, with TRBD1 as a possible D gene (5 bases). V was clipped by 5 bases and J by 10 bases, with 12 bases between them. The CDR3 has 12 residues. The germline CDR1 and CDR2 sequences are SGHVS and FNYEAQ. DNA for the CDR3: TGTGCCAGCAGCCAAAGTGGGGCCGAGCAGTTCTTC. This codes for CASSQSGAEQFF.

This chain joins TRBV19 and TRBJ1-5; a possible D gene is TRBD1 (5 bases). This CDR3 is built from 15 residues. Trimming removed 5 bases at V and 0 bases at J, with 11 bases between. Germline-derived CDR1 and CDR2 are LNHDA and SQIVND (reference sequence). DNA of the CDR3: TGTGCCAGTAGTCCGGGGGTTTATAGCAATCAGCCCCAGCATTTT. This sequence encodes CASSPGVYSNQPQHF.